The 6 T cell receptor beta chains listed next were all sequenced from one sample in a study of blood T cells in healthy people across ages. Combining a sample-barcoded 5' primer with a J-beta primer mix, a second PCR ran for 7 to 11 cycles. MiXCR was run by TCRdb on the 5' RACE reads, yielding one entry per CDR3 protein. The sample shows about 720,000 distinct CDR3 sequences, 22% of them seen only once. Sequencing input: blood. These receptors came from a man aged 65 to 85 in good health.

About this clonotype itself: At one boundary the junction diverges from the germline segment, which might be a read error. J is TRBJ2-1 and V is TRBV20-1; 12 bases are shared with TRBD2. The CDR3 runs 20 residues. Germline CDR1 DFQATT, CDR2 SNEGSKA (reference sequence). The CDR3 region is CSARGRSSGGARVPYNEQFF. In DNA form, the CDR3 reads TGCAGTGCCAGAGGAAGATCTAGCGGGGGGGCCAGGGTCCCCTACAATGAGCAGTTCTTC.

The CDR3 here is CSAVLSSGANVLTF. CDR3 nucleotides: TGCAGTGCAGTTCTGAGCTCTGGGGCCAACGTCCTGACTTTC. The chain employs TRBV20-1 and TRBJ2-6, with D unresolved. V was shortened by 6 bases and J by 0 bases, with 9 bases between the two germline ends. The CDR3 spans 14 residues. CDR1 is DFQATT and CDR2 is SNEGSKA in the germline V gene (reference sequence).

This clonotype was counted many times. The chain uses TRBV29-1 and TRBJ1-1; D may be TRBD1 (5 bases). The CDR3 spans 13 residues. Deletions cut 6 bases from V and 5 bases from J, with 16 bases between. CDR1 and CDR2 (germline): SQVTM, ANQGSEA. Here the CDR3 DNA reads TGCAGCGTCGGGGGTGGCGGGGGGACTGAAGCTTTCTTT. This encodes CSVGGGGGTEAFF. The full variable domain, completed using reference TRBV29-1 and TRBJ1-1, is SAVISQKPSRDICQRGTSLTIQCQVDSQVTMMFWYRQQPGQSLTLIATANQGSEATYESGFVIDKFPISRPNLTFSTLTVSNMSPEDSSIYLCSVGGGGGTEAFFGQGTRLTVV.

The V and J genes are TRBV9 and TRBJ1-2; D perhaps matches TRBD1 (6 bases). The germline V and J ends were trimmed by 3 bases and 2 bases, with 14 bases remaining between them. Germline V gene lookup returns CDR1 SGDLS and CDR2 YYNGEE. CDR3 size: 15 residues. In nucleotides, the CDR3 is TGTGCCAGCAGCGCAAACCCGGACAGAAACTATGGCTACACCTTC. Amino acids: CASSANPDRNYGYTF.

There are many counts of this clonotype. The chain combines TRBV5-1 with TRBJ2-5, with a weak D call TRBD2 (5 bases). Trimming shortened V by 7 bases and J by 2 bases, and 18 bases separated the two germline ends. The CDR3 length is 15 residues. Germline CDR1 SGHRS, CDR2 YFSETQ. The CDR3: CASANLPGIQETQYF. CDR3 nucleotides: TGCGCCAGCGCCAACCTCCCCGGGATTCAAGAGACCCAGTACTTC.

This rearrangement joins TRBV24-1 to TRBJ2-2; D not certain. The V gene lost 4 bases and the J gene lost 4 bases, with 6 bases spanning the gap. Germline V gene sequence: CDR1 KGHDR, CDR2 SFDVKD. The CDR3 is made up of 13 amino acids. The CDR3 sequence: CATSDSVTGELFF. The DNA of the CDR3 is TGTGCCACCAGTGACTCCGTCACCGGGGAGCTGTTTTTT.